One TCR beta chain is described in this entry. The specificity of this receptor is unknown. Nothing much larger sits one base from this clone, and base qualities are not available. Including the terminal cysteine and phenylalanine, the CDR3 comprises 14 residues. The DNA shown is the 42-base CDR3, in frame from base 1. V and J are trimmed by 2 bases and 5 bases, and the gene matches miss 4 bases of the junction. For CDR1 and CDR2, the germline V gene (reference sequence) lists DFQATT and SNEGSKA. This sample was included in a study of regulatory T cells in long-lasting Graves disease (dated by TCRdb to the early 2020s). Broadly, across the study: Antithyroid drugs had been taken for less than 3 months by newly diagnosed Graves' disease patients. The study was conducted in China and was registered as a clinical trial. TCR sequencing covered around 13 persistent and around 20 newly diagnosed Graves' disease patients, around 35 samples in total. This study used TCR sequencing and RNA sequencing of peripheral blood to compare persistent Graves' disease patients against newly diagnosed Graves' disease patients. Findings and caveats that apply to the study as a whole: Compared with newly diagnosed patients, persistent Graves' disease patients had lower TCR Shannon entropy and fewer highly expanded clones, which suggests clonal expansion. Because the primary lesion, thyroid tissue, could not be accessed, the study looked at peripheral blood alone. Sequencing and analysis were restricted to the TCR beta chain. Persistent patients shared more public clonotypes among themselves (roughly 2,700) than newly diagnosed patients did (about 1,000). The authors acknowledged the small sample size as a limitation that may reduce accuracy. Persistent disease showed preferential use of TRBV28, TRBJ1-2 and TRBJ2-5, whereas newly diagnosed disease favored TRBV20-1 and TRBJ2-1.

The library was obtained by multiplex PCR. TCRdb shows the sequencer as Illumina HiSeq 4000. iRepertoire HTBI primers and Arm-PCR amplification of CDR3 regions were used to construct TCR beta libraries. Before sequencing, the PCR products underwent gel purification. Regarding the original processing steps: Gene usage analysis of CDR3 amino acid clonotypes relied on the approximately 60 TRBV and 14 TRBJ segments identified across samples. COPE and FqMerger were used to merge filtered high-quality paired reads into contigs. BLAST was used to align contigs to IMGT TRBV, TRBD and TRBJ reference genes, with CDR3 defined following IMGT. Clonotypes above 0.1% frequency were classified as highly expanded clones. Shannon entropy was used to measure repertoire diversity, and the Gini coefficient was used to measure V-J evenness. Clonotypes shared by more than one individual were considered public. TCRdb passed the public sequencing reads through fastp at Q25 and MiXCR, retaining productive beta sequences. Merged by CDR3 protein, the rows form single entries marked with the most common genes and DNA. The V and J calls, along with clone size, are taken from TCRdb and not from the paper's own processing. The table for this sample lists about 560,000 distinct CDR3 sequences; 15% to 20% of them were counted only once. Approximately 12% of the sample rests with the top ten.

The time point label of this sample denotes: newly diagnosed GD, antithyroid drugs for less than 3 months. For both TCR sequencing and RNA sequencing, RNA was extracted from PBMCs using TRIzol. The diagnosis of Graves' disease followed American Thyroid Association guidelines. Patients for the study were recruited at an endocrinology department in Xi'an, China. Each patient gave approximately 8.8 milliliters of peripheral blood, collected in an EDTA anticoagulant tube. Ficoll Paque Plus density gradient separation was used to isolate PBMCs, and no further T cell sorting was done. An Agilent 2100 Bioanalyzer and agarose gel were used to assess RNA quality, and a NanoDrop 2000 was used to measure RNA concentration. This sample also belongs to another study, concerning T cells in Graves' hyperthyroidism and ophthalmopathy. The second paper further reports: Stable Graves' hyperthyroidism was defined as no progression to ophthalmopathy during 18 months of follow-up. Hyperthyroidism patients were newly diagnosed, with disease duration under 2 months, and aged 18 to 65 years. Exclusion was applied to patients with uncontrolled infections, other autoimmune diseases, pregnancy or lactation. Clinical symptoms, serum thyroxine and TRAb, thyroid ultrasound, and orbital computed tomography formed the basis for the diagnoses. For the first round of RT-PCR on the TCR CDR3, the HTBI primer set was used together with the Qiagen OneStep RT-PCR kit. Blood samples also contained most of the expanded thyroid clonotypes (frequency above 0.001), which suggests that blood repertoires may reflect thyroid immune responses. A model built on a 13 V-J signature distinguished ophthalmopathy from stable hyperthyroidism, reaching roughly 88% sensitivity and 81.08% specificity in cross-validation and 80%/75% in testing. In validation, progression to ophthalmopathy was predicted by the model with nearly 71% sensitivity and 72.22% specificity, a median of roughly six months before onset. TCR V-J signatures able to tell the groups apart were searched for in a discovery cohort of some 97 patients, of whom 43 had Graves' ophthalmopathy and around 56 had stable Graves' hyperthyroidism. Whether ophthalmopathy could be predicted prospectively was tested in an independent validation cohort made up of under 20 hyperthyroidism patients plus 17 patients who later progressed to ophthalmopathy. The approximately 100 discovery patients were randomly divided into training and test sets at a 7:3 ratio. The study also compared thyroid tissue and blood T-cell repertoires from about 6 Graves' hyperthyroidism patients. After sampling, hyperthyroidism patients received methimazole starting at 30 mg daily, and ophthalmopathy patients received high-dose intravenous methylprednisolone. A second multiplex PCR round built the libraries, followed by size selection and purification. Paired-end sequencing of the libraries was performed with 100 bp reads on an Illumina HiSeq2000. Raw data were processed with SOAPnuke, discarding reads with adapters, uncalled bases, mean Phred below 15, or no exact constant-primer or identifier match. COPE v1.2.5 was used to merge the high-quality paired reads, and each unique nucleotide sequence was defined as a clonotype. Clonotypes were aligned to IMGT TRBV, TRBD and TRBJ reference segments using MiTCR v1.1. The analysis was restricted to V-J combinations with a frequency above 0.0001, which together covered roughly 99% of the repertoires. A TCS score was defined as the ratio between F50 (clonal expansion) and ExV (chaos), using BLOSUM62-based TCRdist between CDR3 peptides within each V-J. Welch's t-statistics and random forest reduced around 550 V-J features to about 13, which were used in a naive Bayes classifier (R e1071). Sample size was not statistically predetermined, and investigators were not blinded to group allocation. The paper describes TCR Vbeta CDR3 sequencing of roughly 130 peripheral blood samples, made up of 40 to 45 ophthalmopathy patients, over 70 hyperthyroidism patients and some 17 progressor patients.

This TCR derives from a man aged 18 to 35 with Graves disease. Donor details come from another sample of the same person, matched by shared clones. The specimen was peripheral blood mononuclear cells (PBMCs), collected at new diagnosis, from a patient treated with antithyroid drugs. This chain is built from TRBV20-1 and TRBJ2-2; 8 bases in the junction line up with TRBD1. The base sequence is TGCAGTGCTAGATATGGACAGGGTACCGGGGAGCTGTTTTTT. Its amino acids are CSARYGQGTGELFF.